Listed here is a single TCR beta chain. V lost 6 bases, J lost 2 bases, and 9 bases stayed unmatched. Germline V lookup: CDR1 MNHEY, CDR2 SVGEGT. CDR3 length: 17 amino acids. Random hexamers served to reverse transcribe roughly 0.45 to 1 ug RNA. One entry per CDR3 protein, called by TCRdb with MiXCR from the immunoSEQ multiplex PCR reads. The profile shows 84,000 or so distinct CDR3 sequences, 94% of them singletons. This sample stems from a study of CD8 T cells in Susac syndrome. This receptor was taken from a human donor with Susac syndrome. Specimen: CD8+ T cells from PBMCs. The chain links TRBV6-2 or TRBV6-3 to TRBJ2-6, with 8 bases aligning to TRBD1. The CDR3 region has the DNA TGTGCCAGCAGACAGACAGGGGAAGTTGCTGGGGCCAACGTCCTGACTTTC. This sequence encodes CASRQTGEVAGANVLTF.